This T cell receptor (beta chain) originates from a study of human versus mouse CDR3 diversity and MHC coevolution. Method: immunoSEQ multiplex PCR; TCRdb's copy keeps in-frame clones and lacks some. In the table there are about 77,000 clones, 85% to 95% of which are singletons. Losses at the gene ends were 0 bases for V and 6 bases for J; bases not matched to a gene: 4. This CDR3 region has 14 residues. Germline CDR1 SGHDT, CDR2 YYEEEE. The genes are TRBV5-6 and TRBJ2-7, with 9 bases matching TRBD1. Sequences were obtained from naive CD4+ T cells from blood. The subset: CD45RO-negative CD62L-positive naive CD4 T cells. The receptor comes from a person aged 30-69 years in good health. The CDR3 here is CASSLGGQGGEQYF. The CDR3 DNA is TGTGCCAGCAGCTTGGGGGGACAGGGTGGCGAGCAGTACTTC.